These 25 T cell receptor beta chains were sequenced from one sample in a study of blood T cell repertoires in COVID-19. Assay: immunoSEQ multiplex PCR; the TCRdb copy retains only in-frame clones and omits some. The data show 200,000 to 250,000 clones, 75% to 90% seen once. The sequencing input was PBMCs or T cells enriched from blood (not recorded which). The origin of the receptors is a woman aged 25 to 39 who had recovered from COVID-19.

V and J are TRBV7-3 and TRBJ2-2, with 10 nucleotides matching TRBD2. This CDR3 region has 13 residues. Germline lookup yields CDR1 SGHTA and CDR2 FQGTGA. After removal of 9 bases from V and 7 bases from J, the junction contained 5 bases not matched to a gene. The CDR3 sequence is CASGLAANGELFF. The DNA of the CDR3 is TGTGCCAGTGGACTAGCGGCGAACGGGGAGCTGTTTTTT.

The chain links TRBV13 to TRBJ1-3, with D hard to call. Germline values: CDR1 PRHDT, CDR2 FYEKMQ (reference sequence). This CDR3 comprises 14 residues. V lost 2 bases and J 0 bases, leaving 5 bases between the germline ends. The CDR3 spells CASSLRDSGNTIYF. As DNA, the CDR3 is TGTGCCAGCAGCTTAAGAGACTCTGGAAACACCATATATTTT.

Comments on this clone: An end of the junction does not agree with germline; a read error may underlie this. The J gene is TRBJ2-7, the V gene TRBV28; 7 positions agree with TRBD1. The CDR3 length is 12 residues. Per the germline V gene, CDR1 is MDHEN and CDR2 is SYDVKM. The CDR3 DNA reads TGTGCCAGCAGTTTCGATCAAGGACAGGCCCAATTC. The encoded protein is CASSFDQGQAQF.

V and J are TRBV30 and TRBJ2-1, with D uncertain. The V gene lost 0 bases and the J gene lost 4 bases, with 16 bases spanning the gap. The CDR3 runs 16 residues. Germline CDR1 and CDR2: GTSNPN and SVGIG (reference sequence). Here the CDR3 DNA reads TGTGCCTGGAGTGTACGAAACACCCAACTATACAATGAGCAGTTCTTC. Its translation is CAWSVRNTQLYNEQFF.

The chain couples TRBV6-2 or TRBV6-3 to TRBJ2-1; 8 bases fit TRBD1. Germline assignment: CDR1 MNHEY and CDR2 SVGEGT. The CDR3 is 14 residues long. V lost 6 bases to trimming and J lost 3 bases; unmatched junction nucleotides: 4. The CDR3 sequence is CASSSQGGYNEQFF. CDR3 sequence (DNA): TGTGCCAGCAGCTCACAGGGGGGCTACAATGAGCAGTTCTTC.

CDR3 DNA sequence: TGTGCCAGCAGTTTAAGGAACAGGGGGCCGTACTATGGCTACACCTTC. It is translated as CASSLRNRGPYYGYTF. This chain uses TRBV28 with TRBJ1-2; 9 nucleotides align to TRBD1. Germline V lookup: CDR1 MDHEN, CDR2 SYDVKM. The CDR3 sequence is 16 residues long. V was pared by 2 bases and J by 3 bases, with 7 bases of the junction left unmatched.

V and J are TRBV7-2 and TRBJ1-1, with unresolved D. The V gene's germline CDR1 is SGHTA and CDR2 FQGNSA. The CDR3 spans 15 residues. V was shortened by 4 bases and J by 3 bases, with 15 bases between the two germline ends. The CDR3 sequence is CASSSRGQTYTEAFF. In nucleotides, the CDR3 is TGTGCCAGCAGCTCCCGAGGGCAGACCTACACTGAAGCTTTCTTT.

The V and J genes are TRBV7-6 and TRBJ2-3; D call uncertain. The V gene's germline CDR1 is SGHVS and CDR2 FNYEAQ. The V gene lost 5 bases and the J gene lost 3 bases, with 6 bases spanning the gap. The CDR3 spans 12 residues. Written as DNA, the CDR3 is TGTGCCAGCAGCCCCGGGACAGATACGCAGTATTTT. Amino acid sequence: CASSPGTDTQYF.

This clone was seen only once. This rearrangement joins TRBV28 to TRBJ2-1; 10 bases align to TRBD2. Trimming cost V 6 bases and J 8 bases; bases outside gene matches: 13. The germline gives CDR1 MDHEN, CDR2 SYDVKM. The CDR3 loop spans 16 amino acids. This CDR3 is CASRAYSGRPIDEQFF. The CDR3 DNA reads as TGTGCCAGCAGAGCCTATAGCGGGAGGCCCATAGATGAGCAGTTCTTC.

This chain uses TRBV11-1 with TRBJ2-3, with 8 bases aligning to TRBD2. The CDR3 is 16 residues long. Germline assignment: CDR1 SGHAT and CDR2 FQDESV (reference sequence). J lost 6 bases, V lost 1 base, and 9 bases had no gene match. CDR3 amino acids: CASSLVPGGRSDTQYF. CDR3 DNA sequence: TGTGCCAGCAGCTTAGTTCCGGGAGGGAGGAGTGATACGCAGTATTTT. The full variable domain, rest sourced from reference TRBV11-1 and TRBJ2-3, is EAEVAQSPRYKITEKSQAVAFWCDPISGHATLYWYRQILGQGPELLVQFQDESVVDDSQLPKDRFSAERLKGVDSTLKIQPAELGDSAMYLCASSLVPGGRSDTQYFGPGTRLTVL.

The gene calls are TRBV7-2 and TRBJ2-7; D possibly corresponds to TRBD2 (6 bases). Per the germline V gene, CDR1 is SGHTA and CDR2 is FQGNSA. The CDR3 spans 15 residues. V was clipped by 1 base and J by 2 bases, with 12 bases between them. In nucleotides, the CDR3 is TGTGCCAGCAGCTTAGACGGGGGATTTACCTACGAGCAGTACTTC. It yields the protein CASSLDGGFTYEQYF.

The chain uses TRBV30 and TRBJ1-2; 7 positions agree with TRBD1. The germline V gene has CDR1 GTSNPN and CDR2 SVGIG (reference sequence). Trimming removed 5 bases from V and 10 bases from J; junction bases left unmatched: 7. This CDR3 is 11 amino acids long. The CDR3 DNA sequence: TGTGCCTGGGAAGGGGGCCTCACCTACACCTTC. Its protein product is CAWEGGLTYTF.

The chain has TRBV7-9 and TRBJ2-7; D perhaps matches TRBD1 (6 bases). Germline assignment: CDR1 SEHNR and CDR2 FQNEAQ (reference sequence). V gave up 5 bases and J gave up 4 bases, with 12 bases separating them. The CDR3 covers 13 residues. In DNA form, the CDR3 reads TGTGCCAGCAGCGCGGACAGAGCATACGAGCAGTACTTC. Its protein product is CASSADRAYEQYF.

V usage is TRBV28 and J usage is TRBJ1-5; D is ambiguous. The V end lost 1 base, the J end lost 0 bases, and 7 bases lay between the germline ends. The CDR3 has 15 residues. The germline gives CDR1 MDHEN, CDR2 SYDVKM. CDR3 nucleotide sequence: TGTGCCAGCAGTTTATCAGGTTATAGCAATCAGCCCCAGCATTTT. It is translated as CASSLSGYSNQPQHF.

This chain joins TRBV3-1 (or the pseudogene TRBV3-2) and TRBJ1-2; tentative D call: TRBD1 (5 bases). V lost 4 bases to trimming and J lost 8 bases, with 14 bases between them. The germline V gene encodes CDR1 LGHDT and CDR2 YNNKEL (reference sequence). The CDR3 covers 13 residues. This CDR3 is CASSLGERWGYTF. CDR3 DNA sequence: TGTGCCAGCAGCCTAGGGGAACGCTGGGGCTACACCTTC.

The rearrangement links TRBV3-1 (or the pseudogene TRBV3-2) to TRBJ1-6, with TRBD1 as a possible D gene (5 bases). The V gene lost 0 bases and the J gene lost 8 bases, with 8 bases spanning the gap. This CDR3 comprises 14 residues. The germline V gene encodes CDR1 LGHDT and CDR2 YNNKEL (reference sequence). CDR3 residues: CASSQEQVDSPLHF. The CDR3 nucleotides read TGTGCCAGCAGCCAAGAACAGGTTGATTCACCCCTCCACTTT.

As DNA, the CDR3 is TGCGCCAGCAGCCAAGGTTCGACAGGTGACTATGGCTACACCTTC. Its protein product is CASSQGSTGDYGYTF. The rearrangement uses TRBV4-1 and TRBJ1-2, with D possibly matching TRBD1 (6 bases). V gave up 1 base and J gave up 3 bases, with 12 bases separating them. The CDR3 has 15 residues. Germline V gene sequence: CDR1 MGHRA, CDR2 YSYEKL.

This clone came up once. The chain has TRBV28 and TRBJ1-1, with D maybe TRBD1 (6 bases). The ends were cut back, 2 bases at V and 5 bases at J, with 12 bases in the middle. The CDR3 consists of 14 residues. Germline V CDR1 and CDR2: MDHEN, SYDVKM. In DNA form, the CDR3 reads TGTGCCAGCAGTTTAATAGGGGGGGGGACTGAAGCTTTCTTT. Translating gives CASSLIGGGTEAFF. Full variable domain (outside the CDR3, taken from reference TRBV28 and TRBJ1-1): DVKVTQSSRYLVKRTGEKVFLECVQDMDHENMFWYRQDPGLGLRLIYFSYDVKMKEKGDIPEGYSVSREKKERFSLILESASTNQTSMYLCASSLIGGGTEAFFGQGTRLTVV.

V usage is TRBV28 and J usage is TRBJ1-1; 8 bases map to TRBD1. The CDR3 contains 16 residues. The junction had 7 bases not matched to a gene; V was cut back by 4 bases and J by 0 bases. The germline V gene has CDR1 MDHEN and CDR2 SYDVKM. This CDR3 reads CASSSRTGRLNTEAFF. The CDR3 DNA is TGTGCCAGCAGTTCCCGGACAGGGAGACTGAACACTGAAGCTTTCTTT. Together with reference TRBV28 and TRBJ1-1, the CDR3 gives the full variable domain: DVKVTQSSRYLVKRTGEKVFLECVQDMDHENMFWYRQDPGLGLRLIYFSYDVKMKEKGDIPEGYSVSREKKERFSLILESASTNQTSMYLCASSSRTGRLNTEAFFGQGTRLTVV.

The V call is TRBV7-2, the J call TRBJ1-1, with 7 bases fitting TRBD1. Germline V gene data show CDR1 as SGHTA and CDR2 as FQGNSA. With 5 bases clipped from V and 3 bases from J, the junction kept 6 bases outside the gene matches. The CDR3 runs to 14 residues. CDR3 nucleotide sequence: TGTGCCAGCAGCCTGGGACAGATTTACACTGAAGCTTTCTTT. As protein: CASSLGQIYTEAFF.

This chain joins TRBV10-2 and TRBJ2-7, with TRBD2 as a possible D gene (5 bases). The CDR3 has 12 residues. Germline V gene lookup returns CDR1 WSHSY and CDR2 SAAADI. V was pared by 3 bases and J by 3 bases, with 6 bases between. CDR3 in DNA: TGCGCCAGCAGTGACGAGGGCTACGAGCAGTACTTC. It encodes CASSDEGYEQYF.

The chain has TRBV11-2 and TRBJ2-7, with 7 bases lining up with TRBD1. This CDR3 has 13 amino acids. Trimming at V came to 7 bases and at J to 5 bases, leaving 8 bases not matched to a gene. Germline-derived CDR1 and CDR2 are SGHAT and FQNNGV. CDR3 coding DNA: TGTGCCAGCACCGACAGGGCCCCGGACGAGCAGTACTTC. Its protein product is CASTDRAPDEQYF.

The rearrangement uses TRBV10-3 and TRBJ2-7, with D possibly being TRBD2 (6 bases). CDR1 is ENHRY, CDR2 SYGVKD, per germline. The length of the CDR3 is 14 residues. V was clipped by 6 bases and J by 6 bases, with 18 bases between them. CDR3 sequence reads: CAIRTDKAGSEQYF. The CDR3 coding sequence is TGTGCCATCAGAACGGACAAGGCCGGGAGCGAGCAGTACTTC.

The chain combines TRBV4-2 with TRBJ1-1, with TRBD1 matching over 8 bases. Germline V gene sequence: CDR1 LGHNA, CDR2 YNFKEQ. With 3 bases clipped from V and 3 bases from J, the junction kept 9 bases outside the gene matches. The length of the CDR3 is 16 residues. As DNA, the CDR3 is TGTGCCAGCAGCCACGACGCTCTGACAGGGGACACTGAAGCTTTCTTT. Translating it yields CASSHDALTGDTEAFF.

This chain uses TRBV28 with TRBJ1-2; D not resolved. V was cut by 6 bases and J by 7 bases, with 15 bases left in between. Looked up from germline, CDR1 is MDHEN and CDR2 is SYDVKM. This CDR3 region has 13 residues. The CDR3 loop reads CASSLIVIGGYTF. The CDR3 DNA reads TGTGCCAGCAGCCTAATTGTGATCGGTGGCTACACCTTC.